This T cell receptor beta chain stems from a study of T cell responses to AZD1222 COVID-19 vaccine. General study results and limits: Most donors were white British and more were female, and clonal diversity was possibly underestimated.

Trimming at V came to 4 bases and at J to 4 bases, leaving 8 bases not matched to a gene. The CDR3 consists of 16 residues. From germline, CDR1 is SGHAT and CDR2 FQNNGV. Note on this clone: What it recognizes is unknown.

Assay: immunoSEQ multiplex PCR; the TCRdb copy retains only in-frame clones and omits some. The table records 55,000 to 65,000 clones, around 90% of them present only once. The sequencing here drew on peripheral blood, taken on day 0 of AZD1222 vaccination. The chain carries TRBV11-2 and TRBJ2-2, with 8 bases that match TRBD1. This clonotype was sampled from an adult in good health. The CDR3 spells CASSSPGQEFTGELFF. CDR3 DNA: TGTGCCAGCAGCTCCCCGGGACAGGAGTTCACCGGGGAGCTGTTTTTT.